The 32 T cell receptor beta chains given below trace back to one sample, sequenced in a study of blood T cell repertoires in COVID-19. The assay was immunoSEQ multiplex PCR, and TCRdb's table has in-frame clones only and misses some. The sample includes 200,000 or so clones, 80% seen only once; the top ten take approximately 5.3%. The sequencing sample was made of peripheral blood. The receptors were gathered from a human donor in a cohort sampled during active COVID-19.

This clone came up once. The CDR3 DNA reads as TGTGCCAGCAGTTACGTATTGACAGGGGACACTGAAGCTTTCTTT. It is translated as CASSYVLTGDTEAFF. The chain carries TRBV6-5 and TRBJ1-1, with 8 bases fitting TRBD1. J was trimmed by 3 bases and V by 2 bases; bases with no gene match: 5. There are 15 residues in the CDR3. Germline loops: CDR1 MNHEY, CDR2 SVGAGI.

This clone was counted only a few times. V and J are TRBV3-1 (or the pseudogene TRBV3-2) and TRBJ2-7; 11 bases align to TRBD2. CDR1 is LGHDT and CDR2 is YNNKEL in the germline V gene (reference sequence). J gave up 4 bases and V 3 bases, and 8 bases lay outside the gene matches. CDR3 length: 16 residues. The DNA for the CDR3 is TGTGCCAGCAGCCACTTGCGGGGACTAGCGGCTTACGAGCAGTACTTC. It translates to CASSHLRGLAAYEQYF.

V gene TRBV5-1 combines with J gene TRBJ2-3; 10 bases match TRBD2. This CDR3 is 15 amino acids long. The germline CDR1 and CDR2 sequences are SGHRS and YFSETQ. Losses at the gene ends were 1 base for V and 4 bases for J; bases not matched to a gene: 3. The CDR3 here is CASSLNLAGADTQYF. For the CDR3, the DNA is TGCGCCAGCAGCTTGAACCTAGCGGGAGCAGATACGCAGTATTTT.

This clone was seen a few times. The chain carries TRBV13 and TRBJ1-2; D perhaps matches TRBD1 (6 bases). V dropped 5 bases and J dropped 8 bases, with 12 bases sitting between them. This CDR3 is built from 12 residues. The germline CDR1 and CDR2 sequences are PRHDT and FYEKMQ (reference sequence). The chain's CDR3 is CASSHREGGYTF. The CDR3 DNA is TGTGCCAGCAGCCACAGGGAAGGGGGCTACACCTTC.

This chain connects TRBV5-1 to TRBJ1-1; TRBD1 might be the D (5 bases). V was pared by 4 bases and J by 1 base, with 11 bases between. The germline CDR1 and CDR2 sequences are SGHRS and YFSETQ. This CDR3 has 14 residues. The CDR3 DNA is TGCGCCAGCAGCGGAACTCAGGGGAACACTGAAGCTTTCTTT. As protein: CASSGTQGNTEAFF.

This sequence joins TRBV3-1 (or the pseudogene TRBV3-2) and TRBJ2-7; D is possibly TRBD1 (6 bases). CDR1 and CDR2 (germline): LGHDT, YNNKEL (reference sequence). The V end was cut by 0 bases, the J end by 7 bases, with 16 bases between. The CDR3 length is 15 residues. The CDR3 is CASSQESDRTEEQYF. CDR3 coding DNA: TGTGCCAGCAGCCAAGAAAGCGACAGGACTGAGGAGCAGTACTTC.

This clone appeared a single time. The J gene is TRBJ2-7, the V gene TRBV11-2; 7 bases fit TRBD2. CDR1 is SGHAT and CDR2 is FQNNGV in the germline V gene. The CDR3 extends over 15 amino acids. The V segment lost 5 bases and the J segment 1 base; nucleotides outside the gene matches: 8. CDR3 sequence reads: CASSLGGLESYEQYF. CDR3 coding DNA: TGTGCCAGCAGCCTGGGAGGGTTAGAGTCCTACGAGCAGTACTTC.

This chain joins TRBV6-2 or TRBV6-3 and TRBJ2-3, with 9 bases identical to TRBD2. Germline trimming cut 5 bases from V and 0 bases from J; bases unmatched to any gene: 3. This CDR3 comprises 15 residues. Germline V gene sequence: CDR1 MNHEY, CDR2 SVGEGT. The CDR3 region has the DNA TGTGCCAGCAGTGTAGCGGGAGCTAGCACAGATACGCAGTATTTT. Its protein is CASSVAGASTDTQYF.

The chain employs TRBV20-1 and TRBJ2-5, with a weak D call TRBD2 (5 bases). The length of the CDR3 is 12 residues. Germline-derived CDR1 and CDR2 are DFQATT and SNEGSKA (reference sequence). V gave up 3 bases and J gave up 4 bases, with 9 bases separating them. CDR3 loop: CSASEAGETQYF. In DNA form, the CDR3 reads TGCAGTGCTAGTGAGGCGGGAGAGACCCAGTACTTC.

The chain carries TRBV21-1 and TRBJ2-7; the D call in the table, TRBD1, was not verified against the DNA. TRBV21-1 is a listed pseudogene. This CDR3 is 13 amino acids long. The chain's CDR3 is CASRDGQAYEQYF. DNA of the CDR3: TGTGCCAGCAGGGACGGACAAGCCTACGAGCAGTACTTC.

This clone was seen a single time. This rearrangement joins TRBV11-2 to TRBJ2-1, with 8 bases identical to TRBD2. From germline, CDR1 is SGHAT and CDR2 FQNNGV. Trimming took 1 base from V and 7 from J; bases not matched to a gene: 9. CDR3 length: 16 amino acids. Here the CDR3 reads CASSLVSGGPRNEQFF. The CDR3, as DNA: TGTGCCAGCAGCTTAGTATCGGGAGGGCCTCGGAATGAGCAGTTCTTC.

The genes are TRBV28 and TRBJ1-4, with 7 nucleotides matching TRBD1. The trim removed 5 bases at V and 1 base at J, leaving 7 bases unmatched. The CDR3 covers 16 residues. Germline values: CDR1 MDHEN, CDR2 SYDVKM. CDR3 sequence: CASSEGGGRTNEKLFF. CDR3 nucleotides: TGTGCCAGCAGTGAAGGGGGCGGCAGAACTAATGAAAAACTGTTTTTT.

The chain has TRBV10-3 and TRBJ2-7; D unresolved. The CDR3 spans 16 residues. Germline CDR1 ENHRY, CDR2 SYGVKD. Trimming cost V 2 bases and J 0 bases, with 14 bases left between them. In DNA form, the CDR3 reads TGTGCCATCAGTGAGCCTTTCCTCCGTTCCTCCTACGAGCAGTACTTC. Its translation: CAISEPFLRSSYEQYF.

The J gene is TRBJ2-7, the V gene TRBV7-9, with a tentative D call TRBD2 (6 bases). This CDR3 spans 13 amino acids. Germline assignment: CDR1 SEHNR and CDR2 FQNEAQ (reference sequence). With 4 bases removed from V and 5 bases from J, the gap between germline ends came to 12 bases. This CDR3 reads CASSSGSRNEQYF. CDR3 DNA: TGTGCCAGCAGCTCCGGGAGTAGGAACGAGCAGTACTTC.

This clone was recorded only once. The V and J genes are TRBV30 and TRBJ2-1; 14 bases agree with TRBD2. Per the germline V gene, CDR1 is GTSNPN and CDR2 is SVGIG (reference sequence). With 3 bases clipped from V and 2 bases from J, the junction kept 15 bases outside the gene matches. This CDR3 has 20 amino acids. CDR3 nucleotide sequence: TGTGCCTGGAGATGCCAGGGGACTAGCGGGAGTGTAAGGGCCTACAATGAGCAGTTCTTC. Residues: CAWRCQGTSGSVRAYNEQFF.

This clone was observed a single time. The chain employs TRBV30 and TRBJ2-7; TRBD2 matches 11 bases. Trimming cost V 3 bases and J 4 bases; bases outside gene matches: 14. This CDR3 is built from 17 residues. Germline assignment: CDR1 GTSNPN and CDR2 SVGIG (reference sequence). CDR3 amino acids: CAWSEGLAGRPFYEQYF. CDR3 bases: TGTGCCTGGAGCGAAGGACTAGCGGGTAGGCCCTTTTACGAGCAGTACTTC.

This chain uses TRBV18 with TRBJ2-3; 12 bases align to TRBD2. The CDR3 is 15 residues long. CDR1 KGHSH and CDR2 LQKENI come from the germline V gene. V dropped 2 bases and J dropped 3; count of bases not matched to a gene: 0. CDR3 residues: CASSPTSGRTDTQYF. The CDR3 bases are TGTGCCAGCTCACCAACTAGCGGGAGGACAGATACGCAGTATTTT.

The chain recombines TRBV18 with TRBJ1-1; 7 nucleotides line up with TRBD1. The CDR3 is made up of 14 amino acids. Per germline, CDR1 KGHSH and CDR2 LQKENI. Trimming at V came to 6 bases and at J to 2 bases, leaving 6 bases not matched to a gene. The chain's CDR3 is CASSLGQENTEAFF. In DNA form, the CDR3 reads TGTGCCAGCTCCCTTGGACAGGAAAACACTGAAGCTTTCTTT.

The V gene is TRBV19, the J gene TRBJ2-7, with 9 bases matching TRBD1. CDR1 LNHDA and CDR2 SQIVND come from the germline V gene (reference sequence). The CDR3 runs to 14 residues. V gave up 5 bases and J gave up 5 bases; unmatched junction bases: 7. CDR3 sequence (DNA): TGTGCCAGTAGTTGGACAGGGGATCCACACGAGCAGTACTTC. As protein: CASSWTGDPHEQYF.

This chain uses TRBV9 with TRBJ1-3, with 8 bases matching TRBD1. CDR1 SGDLS and CDR2 YYNGEE come from the germline V gene. V lost 3 bases and J lost 4; bases outside the gene matches: 6. The CDR3 sequence is 15 residues long. CDR3 nucleotides: TGTGCCAGCAGCGGACAGGGGCAATTCGGAAACACCATATATTTT. Translated: CASSGQGQFGNTIYF.

The chain couples TRBV4-2 to TRBJ2-7; 13 nucleotides agree with TRBD2. Germline lookup yields CDR1 LGHNA and CDR2 YNFKEQ. The CDR3 runs to 15 residues. V was pared by 5 bases and J by 4 bases, with 5 bases of the junction left unmatched. The CDR3: CASSTGTSGTYEQYF. In nucleotides, the CDR3 is TGTGCCAGCAGCACCGGGACTAGCGGGACGTACGAGCAGTACTTC.

The rearrangement joins TRBV9 to TRBJ1-5; D call uncertain. The CDR3 is made up of 15 amino acids. The V gene's germline CDR1 is SGDLS and CDR2 YYNGEE. Trimming stripped 0 bases from V and 0 bases from J, with 7 bases between. The DNA of the CDR3 is TGTGCCAGCAGCGTAGACGGGTATAGCAATCAGCCCCAGCATTTT. Its protein is CASSVDGYSNQPQHF.

The rearrangement joins TRBV5-4 to TRBJ2-1; D ambiguous. V was shortened by 0 bases and J by 0 bases, with 13 bases between the two germline ends. Germline V gene lookup returns CDR1 SGHNT and CDR2 YYREEE (reference sequence). The CDR3 runs 17 residues. The CDR3 here is CASSLVSGTISYNEQFF. The CDR3 DNA reads TGTGCCAGCAGCTTGGTGTCTGGCACCATCTCCTACAATGAGCAGTTCTTC. Looking up the rest from reference TRBV5-4 and TRBJ2-1 gives the full variable domain: ETGVTQSPTHLIKTRGQQVTLRCSSQSGHNTVSWYQQALGQGPQFIFQYYREEENGRGNFPPRFSGLQFPNYSSELNVNALELDDSALYLCASSLVSGTISYNEQFFGPGTRLTVL.

V and J are TRBV15 and TRBJ2-1; tentative D call: TRBD2 (6 bases). The germline V and J ends were trimmed by 0 bases and 10 bases, with 13 bases remaining between them. Germline V gene sequence: CDR1 LNHNV, CDR2 YYDKDF (reference sequence). CDR3 size: 14 residues. The CDR3 sequence is CATSRDSSVLEQFF. The CDR3 nucleotides are TGTGCCACCAGCAGAGATTCTAGCGTCTTGGAGCAGTTCTTC.

This sequence joins TRBV10-3 and TRBJ2-7, with 8 bases matching TRBD1. This CDR3 comprises 11 residues. The germline CDR1 and CDR2 sequences are ENHRY and SYGVKD. DNA of the CDR3: TGTGCATGTCAGGGGGCCCACGAGCAGTACTTC. As protein: CACQGAHEQYF.

With respect to this clone: Mismatch with germline at one junction end may stem from a read error. The V call is TRBV28, the J call TRBJ2-3; 12 bases line up with TRBD2. In germline, CDR1 is MDHEN, CDR2 SYDVKM. The CDR3 has 12 residues. The CDR3 reads CASHPSGRAFTF. In DNA, the CDR3 is TGTGCCAGCCACCCTAGCGGGAGGGCTTTTACATTT.

J is TRBJ1-2 and V is TRBV30; 8 bases fit TRBD1. The CDR3 is 13 residues long. Germline CDR1 GTSNPN, CDR2 SVGIG (reference sequence). With 5 bases clipped from V and 4 bases from J, the junction kept 6 bases outside the gene matches. CDR3 in DNA: TGTGCCTGGTCAGGGGGCGCCGGCTATGGCTACACCTTC. It codes for CAWSGGAGYGYTF.

This clone was seen only once. The chain couples TRBV19 to TRBJ2-6; TRBD1 matches at 8 bases. This CDR3 is 18 amino acids long. Germline V gives CDR1 LNHDA, CDR2 SQIVND (reference sequence). The V and J ends lost 5 bases and 0 bases, in that order; junction bases with no gene match: 9. CDR3 region: CASSFRDRFGSGANVLTF. The CDR3 DNA follows: TGTGCCAGTAGTTTCCGGGACAGGTTCGGCTCTGGGGCCAACGTCCTGACTTTC.

The genes are TRBV9 and TRBJ2-7; 8 bases map to TRBD2. The length of the CDR3 is 15 residues. Trimming cost V 0 bases and J 2 bases; bases outside gene matches: 4. Germline loops: CDR1 SGDLS, CDR2 YYNGEE. In nucleotides, the CDR3 is TGTGCCAGCAGCGTAGAGGGACTAGGGACCTACGAGCAGTACTTC. Translation gives CASSVEGLGTYEQYF.

The CDR3 coding sequence is TGTGCCAGCAGTTCCACCCTAGCGTACGAGCAGTACTTC. Its translation: CASSSTLAYEQYF. The chain employs TRBV12-3 or TRBV12-4 and TRBJ2-7; a weak D match, TRBD2 (6 bases). V was clipped by 4 bases and J by 4 bases, with 11 bases between them. CDR3 size: 13 residues.

In its sample, this clone was seen once. The rearrangement links TRBV27 to TRBJ2-5, with 15 nucleotides matching TRBD2. J was trimmed by 5 bases and V by 11 bases; bases with no gene match: 12. Germline V gene data show CDR1 as MNHEY and CDR2 as SMNVEV (reference sequence). The CDR3 is 16 residues long. Here the CDR3 DNA reads TGTGCCCCCCTGGGACTAGCGGGAGGAGAGGGTGAGACCCAGTACTTC. Translating gives CAPLGLAGGEGETQYF.

This clone was detected a few times. The rearrangement uses TRBV3-1 (or the pseudogene TRBV3-2) and TRBJ1-3; 7 positions agree with TRBD1. The germline V gene encodes CDR1 LGHDT and CDR2 YNNKEL (reference sequence). This CDR3 is built from 15 residues. Trimming removed 8 bases from V and 0 bases from J; junction bases left unmatched: 7. CDR3 DNA sequence: TGTGCCAGCGGCCCACAGGGGATCTCTGGAAACACCATATATTTT. It translates to CASGPQGISGNTIYF.